The 29 T cell receptor beta chains listed next were all sequenced from one sample in a study of T cells in Graves' hyperthyroidism and ophthalmopathy. TCR beta CDR3 regions were amplified from RNA transcripts. HTBI primers were used for first-round RT-PCR of the TCR CDR3. TCRdb re-analysed the multiplex PCR reads in MiXCR, keeping a single row per CDR3 protein. The sample carries 500,000 to 650,000 distinct CDR3 sequences, 46% recorded once. The specimen was peripheral blood or thyroid tissue (not recorded which). The receptors here all came from an adult woman with Graves' disease, either hyperthyroidism or ophthalmopathy (not recorded which).

The chain is built from TRBV15 and TRBJ2-5; D might be TRBD2 (5 bases). This CDR3 region has 14 residues. Trimming pared 5 bases from V and 5 bases from J, leaving 15 bases between. Germline V gives CDR1 LNHNV, CDR2 YYDKDF (reference sequence). CDR3 nucleotide sequence: TGTGCCACCAGCGTCCGACTAATTGGGGAGACCCAGTACTTC. Translation: CATSVRLIGETQYF. Using reference TRBV15 and TRBJ2-5 for the parts outside the CDR3, the full variable domain is DAMVIQNPRYQVTQFGKPVTLSCSQTLNHNVMYWYQQKSSQAPKLLFHYYDKDFNNEADTPDNFQSRRPNTSFCFLDIRSPGLGDTAMYLCATSVRLIGETQYFGPGTRLLVL.

J is TRBJ1-4 and V is TRBV29-1, with D uncertain. The CDR3 consists of 14 residues. Germline lookup yields CDR1 SQVTM and CDR2 ANQGSEA. Trimming cost V 3 bases and J 8 bases, with 16 bases left between them. Written as DNA, the CDR3 is TGCAGCGTTGAGGGCGGGAGCTCCGGAGAAAAACTGTTTTTT. This gives the protein CSVEGGSSGEKLFF.

This sequence joins TRBV4-2 and TRBJ1-2; D possibly corresponds to TRBD1 (6 bases). Trimming stripped 4 bases from V and 8 bases from J, with 14 bases between. Germline V gene sequence: CDR1 LGHNA, CDR2 YNFKEQ. CDR3 size: 13 residues. The CDR3 sequence: CASSRDKLYGYTF. CDR3 nucleotide sequence: TGTGCCAGCAGCCGGGACAAGCTCTACGGCTACACCTTC.

The V call is TRBV20-1, the J call TRBJ2-7, with 13 positions matching TRBD2. CDR3 length: 14 residues. V trimming: 6 bases; J trimming: 2 bases; junction bases outside the gene matches: 4. CDR1 is DFQATT, CDR2 SNEGSKA, per germline (reference sequence). The CDR3: CSAEGLAGPYEQYF. As DNA, the CDR3 is TGCAGTGCCGAGGGACTAGCGGGGCCCTACGAGCAGTACTTC.

The chain uses TRBV11-2 and TRBJ2-5; TRBD1 or TRBD2 may be the D gene (5 bases each). Trimming left V 3 bases short and J 9 bases short, with 14 bases between. The CDR3 is 13 residues long. Germline V gene sequence: CDR1 SGHAT, CDR2 FQNNGV. The CDR3 DNA is TGTGCCAGCAGCTTGATGGGGGTTGGGGCCCAGTACTTC. It is translated as CASSLMGVGAQYF. The full variable domain, completed using reference TRBV11-2 and TRBJ2-5, is EAGVAQSPRYKIIEKRQSVAFWCNPISGHATLYWYQQILGQGPKLLIQFQNNGVVDDSQLPKDRFSAERLKGVDSTLKIQPAKLEDSAVYLCASSLMGVGAQYFGPGTRLLVL.

The chain employs TRBV10-3 and TRBJ1-2, with 12 nucleotides matching TRBD1. The CDR3 is 14 residues long. Germline-derived CDR1 and CDR2 are ENHRY and SYGVKD. V was clipped by 10 bases and J by 8 bases; unmatched bases: 11. CDR3 sequence: CASTGTGGAKGYTF. For the CDR3, the DNA is TGTGCCAGCACCGGGACAGGGGGCGCGAAAGGCTACACCTTC.

In regard to this clonotype: One junction end does not reproduce the germline sequence, and a read error may be involved. This rearrangement joins TRBV10-2 to TRBJ2-2, with TRBD2 matching over 14 bases. CDR1 is WSHSY and CDR2 is SAAADI in the germline V gene. This CDR3 comprises 18 residues. The CDR3 nucleotides read TGTGCCAGCAGACCGATTTTTGGGACTAGCGGGAGCGACGGGGAGCTGTTTTTT. Translated: CASRPIFGTSGSDGELFF.

V is TRBV29-1 and J is TRBJ1-3; D is perhaps TRBD1 (6 bases). The germline V and J ends were trimmed by 7 bases and 2 bases, with 12 bases remaining between them. CDR3 length: 13 residues. Germline CDR1 reads SQVTM; CDR2 reads ANQGSEA. CDR3 region: CSATGSAGNTIYF. The CDR3 DNA reads as TGCAGCGCCACAGGGTCGGCTGGAAACACCATATATTTT.

Note on this clonotype: The missing conserved phenylalanine or tryptophan at the end of this CDR3 makes a read error likely. This chain uses TRBV7-2 with TRBJ1-2; D remains unclear. Germline lookup yields CDR1 SGHTA and CDR2 FQGNSA. Trimming removed 5 bases at V and 8 bases at J, with 15 bases between. The CDR3 extends over 13 amino acids. CDR3 nucleotides: TGTGCCAGCAGCCAAGATGTCCCCAGAGGCTACACCCTC. This gives the protein CASSQDVPRGYTL.

This clonotype is a singleton in its sample. CDR3 DNA: TGTGCCATCATGGGGACAGGACATCCTGAAGCTTTCTTT. It specifies CAIMGTGHPEAFF. This rearrangement joins TRBV10-3 to TRBJ1-1; 8 bases align to TRBD1. The J segment lost 6 bases and the V segment lost 7 bases, leaving 7 bases of the junction unmatched. CDR3 length equals 13 residues. Per germline, CDR1 ENHRY and CDR2 SYGVKD.

This rearrangement joins TRBV7-3 to TRBJ2-3; TRBD1 aligns across 7 bases. Germline V gene data show CDR1 as SGHTA and CDR2 as FQGTGA. The CDR3 is 14 residues long. V dropped 5 bases and J dropped 2; count of bases not matched to a gene: 4. As DNA, the CDR3 is TGTGCCAGCAGCGCGACAGGGCTCACAGATACGCAGTATTTT. Its translation is CASSATGLTDTQYF.

This clonotype was seen more than once but under ten times. V usage is TRBV29-1 and J usage is TRBJ2-3, with D unresolved. The J call may be in error: the DNA end matches TRBJ1-5 better. The germline CDR1 and CDR2 sequences are SQVTM and ANQGSEA. The length of the CDR3 is 17 residues. CDR3: CSVKLRLAGLSTDTQHF. For the CDR3, the DNA is TGCAGCGTTAAATTGAGACTAGCGGGTCTTAGCACAGATACGCAGCATTTT.

V and J are TRBV2 and TRBJ2-7; D might be TRBD2 (5 bases). The V and J ends lost 4 bases and 3 bases respectively, with 13 bases between them. This CDR3 is built from 14 residues. Germline V lookup: CDR1 SNHLY, CDR2 FYNNEI. The CDR3 DNA reads TGTGCCAGCAGTGTGCGGGCAGGAGTCTACGAGCAGTACTTC. Residues: CASSVRAGVYEQYF.

This clonotype was seen only a few times. The chain couples TRBV19 to TRBJ1-1; D is uncertain. CDR1 LNHDA and CDR2 SQIVND come from the germline V gene (reference sequence). V dropped 3 bases and J dropped 4 bases, with 6 bases sitting between them. The CDR3 has 12 residues. The CDR3 protein is CASSIRGTEAFF. CDR3 nucleotides: TGTGCCAGTAGTATTCGAGGCACTGAAGCTTTCTTT.

This clonotype was detected a few times. The CDR3 spells CASRAGTSGAYTF. CDR3 sequence (DNA): TGTGCCAGCAGAGCCGGGACTAGTGGCGCCTACACCTTC. The chain carries TRBV12-3 or TRBV12-4 and TRBJ1-2; D may be TRBD1 (5 bases). The CDR3 is 13 amino acids. V was pared by 6 bases and J by 10 bases, with 18 bases between.

This clonotype was counted many times. The chain combines TRBV19 with TRBJ1-1; D unresolved. The V gene's germline CDR1 is LNHDA and CDR2 SQIVND (reference sequence). V dropped 5 bases and J dropped 5 bases, with 21 bases sitting between them. The CDR3 runs 16 residues. In DNA, the CDR3 is TGTGCCAGTAGTGCCCCGGCAGGCGGGAGGTGGACTGAAGCTTTCTTT. It is translated as CASSAPAGGRWTEAFF.

J is TRBJ1-3 and V is TRBV11-2; weak D call: TRBD1 (6 bases). The CDR3 length is 15 residues. V was shortened by 0 bases and J by 8 bases, with 14 bases between the two germline ends. Germline V gene data show CDR1 as SGHAT and CDR2 as FQNNGV. This CDR3 is CASSLEPSGGYTIYF. CDR3 in DNA: TGTGCCAGCAGCTTAGAGCCTTCGGGGGGCTACACCATATATTTT. The full variable domain, in which reference TRBV11-2 and TRBJ1-3 provide the parts outside the CDR3, is EAGVAQSPRYKIIEKRQSVAFWCNPISGHATLYWYQQILGQGPKLLIQFQNNGVVDDSQLPKDRFSAERLKGVDSTLKIQPAKLEDSAVYLCASSLEPSGGYTIYFGEGSWLTVV.

This rearrangement joins TRBV10-3 to TRBJ1-6; TRBD1 is a possible D gene (6 bases). The CDR3 runs 15 residues. Trimming took off 3 bases at V and 8 bases at J, with 14 bases between the two ends. Germline CDR1 reads ENHRY; CDR2 reads SYGVKD. The CDR3 loop is CAISDSGQRDSPLHF. The CDR3 DNA follows: TGTGCCATCAGTGACTCCGGACAGAGGGATTCACCCCTCCACTTT.

This rearrangement joins TRBV20-1 to TRBJ1-5, with TRBD1 identical over 10 bases. The germline V gene has CDR1 DFQATT and CDR2 SNEGSKA (reference sequence). There are 15 residues in the CDR3. The V gene end was trimmed by 1 base and the J gene end by 5 bases; junction bases not matched to a gene: 5. The CDR3 DNA follows: TGCAGTGCTAGAGTTCCGGGACAGGGGTATCAGCCCCAGCATTTT. Translation gives CSARVPGQGYQPQHF.

For this clonotype: This may be a read error, as it is one base from a much larger clone. The chain has TRBV2 and TRBJ2-3, with TRBD2 identical over 8 bases. This CDR3 spans 16 amino acids. CDR1 is SNHLY, CDR2 FYNNEI, per germline. The CDR3 DNA reads TGTACCAGCAGCGCTCTGAGCGGGAGAAGAACAGATACGCAGTATTTT. It encodes CTSSALSGRRTDTQYF. Variable domain in full (rest from reference TRBV2 and TRBJ2-3): EPEVTQTPSHQVTQMGQEVILRCVPISNHLYFYWYRQILGQKVEFLVSFYNNEISEKSEIFDDQFSVERPDGSNFTLKIRSTKLEDSAMYFCTSSALSGRRTDTQYFGPGTRLTVL.

This clonotype appeared once. This chain connects TRBV7-2 to TRBJ1-4; maybe TRBD1 (5 bases). Germline loops: CDR1 SGHTA, CDR2 FQGNSA. This CDR3 region has 15 residues. The germline V and J ends were trimmed by 1 base and 7 bases, with 13 bases remaining between them. The CDR3 DNA is TGTGCCAGCAGCTTAGTAGGGACGGGTACTGAAAAACTGTTTTTT. Translation gives CASSLVGTGTEKLFF. The full variable domain, with the rest looked up from reference TRBV7-2 and TRBJ1-4, is GAGVSQSPSNKVTEKGKDVELRCDPISGHTALYWYRQSLGQGLEFLIYFQGNSAPDKSGLPSDRFSAERTGGSVSTLTIQRTQQEDSAVYLCASSLVGTGTEKLFFGSGTQLSVL.

At least ten counts were recorded for this clonotype. V usage is TRBV6-5 and J usage is TRBJ2-7; D is unclear. With 0 bases removed from V and 3 bases from J, the gap between germline ends came to 6 bases. The CDR3 is 13 amino acids. The V gene's germline CDR1 is MNHEY and CDR2 SVGAGI. The CDR3 DNA reads as TGTGCCAGCAGTTACTCGGGCAGCTACGAGCAGTACTTC. This gives the protein CASSYSGSYEQYF.

In the case of this clonotype: The junction departs from germline at one end; a sequencing error may be responsible. V gene TRBV7-8 combines with J gene TRBJ2-7, with D unresolved. The CDR3 extends over 15 amino acids. Germline assignment: CDR1 SGHVS and CDR2 FQNEAQ. CDR3 coding DNA: TGTGCCGGCAGCCAAGATTTTTTCGGCTCCTACGAGCAGTACTTC. As protein: CAGSQDFFGSYEQYF.

This chain uses TRBV27 with TRBJ1-2; no clear D. CDR1 and CDR2 (germline): MNHEY, SMNVEV (reference sequence). The CDR3 loop spans 14 amino acids. V was pared by 3 bases and J by 4 bases, with 12 bases between. In DNA form, the CDR3 reads TGTGCCAGCAGTTTTCGTGCAGGCCCCTATGGCTACACCTTC. Residues: CASSFRAGPYGYTF.

CDR3 residues: CASRRDRVGQQPQHF. CDR3 nucleotide sequence: TGTGCCAGCAGACGTGACAGGGTAGGACAGCAGCCCCAGCATTTT. The genes are TRBV28 and TRBJ1-5; 7 bases are shared with TRBD1. Per germline, CDR1 MDHEN and CDR2 SYDVKM. There are 15 residues in the CDR3. V lost 6 bases, J lost 7 bases, and 12 bases stayed unmatched.

This clonotype showed up just a few times. The chain has TRBV29-1 and TRBJ2-7; weak D call: TRBD2 (8 bases). Germline lookup yields CDR1 SQVTM and CDR2 ANQGSEA. The CDR3 totals 13 residues. Trimming took off 6 bases at V and 3 bases at J, with 15 bases between the two ends. As DNA, the CDR3 is TGCAGCGTCCGGGGGGGGACAGTCTACGAGCAGTACTTC. This codes for CSVRGGTVYEQYF.

The J gene is TRBJ2-3, the V gene TRBV7-2; TRBD1 is a possible D gene (7 bases). CDR1 and CDR2 (germline): SGHTA, FQGNSA. This CDR3 has 16 residues. The V gene lost 5 bases and the J gene lost 0 bases, with 15 bases spanning the gap. DNA for the CDR3: TGTGCCAGCAGCCCCAGACAGGGAGGAAGCACAGATACGCAGTATTTT. It codes for CASSPRQGGSTDTQYF.

V and J are TRBV20-1 and TRBJ2-7; the D gene is possibly TRBD2 (6 bases). The germline V gene encodes CDR1 DFQATT and CDR2 SNEGSKA (reference sequence). This CDR3 has 15 amino acids. V lost 3 bases to trimming and J lost 0 bases, with 15 bases between them. CDR3 sequence reads: CSASGIVAVSYEQYF. DNA for the CDR3: TGCAGTGCTAGTGGAATAGTAGCGGTCTCCTACGAGCAGTACTTC.

In the case of this clonotype: One end of the junction fails to match germline, which may point to a read error. Here the CDR3 reads CACSARGLHLYEQYF. CDR3 DNA: TGTGCCTGCAGTGCGAGGGGACTCCACCTCTACGAGCAGTACTTC. The rearrangement uses TRBV2 and TRBJ2-7; tentative D call: TRBD2 (6 bases). Germline CDR1 is SNHLY and CDR2 is FYNNEI. The CDR3 length is 15 residues.